This T cell receptor (beta chain) appears in the sequencing data of a study of T cells after yellow fever vaccination. Turning to the study itself: The authors prepared low-cell-number fractions using SMART-Seq v4 Ultra Low Input.

The authors made TCR cDNA by 5'RACE template switching, adding a universal primer site and UMIs. A single record per CDR3 protein comes from TCRdb applying MiXCR to the 5' RACE reads. The sample shows a few hundred thousand distinct CDR3 sequences, more than 9% of them seen only once. Germline V gives CDR1 SGHRS, CDR2 YFSETQ. This CDR3 is 16 amino acids long. Deletions cut 1 base from V and 2 bases from J, with 14 bases between. As for this clonotype: What it binds is not known.

General study results and limits: Reappearance after the booster was observed for most primary-vaccination clones (roughly 97% CD4, over 70% CD8).

V and J are TRBV5-1 and TRBJ2-3; D not certain. The receptor was derived from a man between 18 and 29 years old who received the YFV17D yellow fever vaccine. Specimen: PBMCs, collected on the day of the first yellow fever vaccination. This CDR3 is CASSLFFSPATDTQYF. CDR3 nucleotides: TGCGCCAGCAGCTTGTTTTTTAGCCCCGCCACAGATACGCAGTATTTT.